This T cell receptor beta chain was sequenced for a study of control samples from healthy donors and cancer patients. Profiled with immunoSEQ multiplex PCR; TCRdb holds only in-frame clones, not every one. The repertoire holds about 180,000 clones, with approximately 94% as singletons. CDR1 LNHDA and CDR2 SQIVND come from the germline V gene (reference sequence). Trimming shortened V by 9 bases and J by 1 base, and 16 bases separated the two germline ends. The CDR3 covers 15 residues. The gene calls are TRBV19 and TRBJ1-3; D perhaps matches TRBD1 (6 bases). The sequenced sample was blood. The sequence derives from a woman aged 18-30 years in good health. The CDR3 DNA reads as TGTGCCAGCCTCGCTGGGGGGCTTTCTGGAAACACCATATATTTT. Translation gives CASLAGGLSGNTIYF.